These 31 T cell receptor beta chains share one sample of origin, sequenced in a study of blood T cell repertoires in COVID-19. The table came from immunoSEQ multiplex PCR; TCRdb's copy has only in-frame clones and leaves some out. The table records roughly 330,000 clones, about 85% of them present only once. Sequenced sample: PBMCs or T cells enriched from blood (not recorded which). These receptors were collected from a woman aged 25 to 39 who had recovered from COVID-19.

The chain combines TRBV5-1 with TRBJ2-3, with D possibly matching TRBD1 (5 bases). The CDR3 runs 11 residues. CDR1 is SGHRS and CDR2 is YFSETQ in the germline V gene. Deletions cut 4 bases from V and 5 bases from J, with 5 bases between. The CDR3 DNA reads TGCGCCAGCAGCAGGGGAGATACGCAGTATTTT. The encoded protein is CASSRGDTQYF.

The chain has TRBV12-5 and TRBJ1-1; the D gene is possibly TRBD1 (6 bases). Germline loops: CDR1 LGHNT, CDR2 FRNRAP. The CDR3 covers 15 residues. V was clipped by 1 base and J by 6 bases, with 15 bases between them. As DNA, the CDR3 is TGTGCTAGTGGTTTGGGACAGGTAGGTAGCGCTGAAGCTTTCTTT. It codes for CASGLGQVGSAEAFF.

The CDR3 coding sequence is TGTGCCAGCAGCCAGACGACAGGGCCCGGAAACACCATATATTTT. It is translated as CASSQTTGPGNTIYF. This chain joins TRBV14 and TRBJ1-3; 7 nucleotides line up with TRBD1. V trimming: 3 bases; J trimming: 4 bases; junction bases outside the gene matches: 6. This CDR3 has 15 amino acids. Germline CDR1 and CDR2: SGHDN and FVKESK.

CDR3 amino acids: CAWSVGSTGNTIYF. As DNA, the CDR3 is TGTGCCTGGAGTGTCGGGAGCACTGGAAACACCATATATTTT. The chain has TRBV30 and TRBJ1-3; no definite D call. The germline CDR1 and CDR2 sequences are GTSNPN and SVGIG (reference sequence). The CDR3 contains 14 residues. Trimming removed 0 bases from V and 2 bases from J, with 8 bases in between.

The CDR3 DNA follows: TGCGCCAGCAGCCGGGGAATGCAGGAGACCCAGTACTTC. It specifies CASSRGMQETQYF. The chain recombines TRBV5-1 with TRBJ2-5; D perhaps matches TRBD2 (5 bases). Germline V gene data show CDR1 as SGHRS and CDR2 as YFSETQ. With 4 bases removed from V and 5 bases from J, the gap between germline ends came to 12 bases. CDR3 length: 13 residues.

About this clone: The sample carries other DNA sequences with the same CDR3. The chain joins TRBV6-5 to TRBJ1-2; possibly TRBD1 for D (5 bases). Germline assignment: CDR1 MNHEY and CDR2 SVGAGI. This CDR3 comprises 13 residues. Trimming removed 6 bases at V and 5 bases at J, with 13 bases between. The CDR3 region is CASSPDGGYGYTF. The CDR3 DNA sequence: TGTGCCAGCAGCCCCGACGGGGGTTATGGCTACACCTTC.

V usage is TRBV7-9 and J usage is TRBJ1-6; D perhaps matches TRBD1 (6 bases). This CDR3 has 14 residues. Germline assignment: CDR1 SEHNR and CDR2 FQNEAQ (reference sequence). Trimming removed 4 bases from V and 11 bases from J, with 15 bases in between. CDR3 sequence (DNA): TGTGCCAGCAGCTCGGCCGGAACAGGGCCACCCCTCCACTTT. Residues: CASSSAGTGPPLHF.

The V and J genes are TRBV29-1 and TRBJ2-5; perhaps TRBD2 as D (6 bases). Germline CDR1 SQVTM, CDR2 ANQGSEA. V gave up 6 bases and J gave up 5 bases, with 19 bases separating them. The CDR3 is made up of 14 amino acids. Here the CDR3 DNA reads TGCAGCGTCCAGGCCGGGACTTTAGGGGAGACCCAGTACTTC. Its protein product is CSVQAGTLGETQYF.

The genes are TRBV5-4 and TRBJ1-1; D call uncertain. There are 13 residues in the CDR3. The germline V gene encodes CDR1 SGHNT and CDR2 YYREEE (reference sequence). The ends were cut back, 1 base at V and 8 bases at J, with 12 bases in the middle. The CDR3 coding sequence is TGTGCCAGCAGCTTGAGCGGCAGGCTGGAAGCTTTCTTT. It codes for CASSLSGRLEAFF.

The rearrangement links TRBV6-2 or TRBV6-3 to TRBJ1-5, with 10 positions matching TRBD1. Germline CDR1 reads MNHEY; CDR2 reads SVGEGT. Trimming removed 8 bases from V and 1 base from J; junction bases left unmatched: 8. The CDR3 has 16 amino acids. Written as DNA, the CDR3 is TGTGCCAGCGGCCGGGACAGGGGATTGAGCAATCAGCCCCAGCATTTT. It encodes CASGRDRGLSNQPQHF.

CDR3 loop: CASSSPSEANYEQYF. DNA for the CDR3: TGTGCCAGCAGCTCCCCCTCGGAGGCTAATTACGAGCAGTACTTC. The V gene is TRBV7-2, the J gene TRBJ2-7; weak D call: TRBD2 (5 bases). Germline CDR1 and CDR2: SGHTA and FQGNSA. The CDR3 sequence is 15 residues long. V was pared by 4 bases and J by 4 bases, with 17 bases between.

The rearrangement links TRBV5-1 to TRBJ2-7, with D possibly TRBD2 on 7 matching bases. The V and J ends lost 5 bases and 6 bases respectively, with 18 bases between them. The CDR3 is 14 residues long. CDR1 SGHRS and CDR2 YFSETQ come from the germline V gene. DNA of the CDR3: TGCGCCAGCAGACTGGGGGGGCAGCTCGGCGAGCAGTACTTC. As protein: CASRLGGQLGEQYF.

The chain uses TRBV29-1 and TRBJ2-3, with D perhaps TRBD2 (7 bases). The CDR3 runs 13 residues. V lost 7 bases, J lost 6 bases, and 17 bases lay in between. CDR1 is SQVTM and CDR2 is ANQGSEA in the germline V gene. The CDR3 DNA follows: TGCAGCGCTGTGGCGGGGGCAGGCGATACGCAGTATTTT. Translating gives CSAVAGAGDTQYF.

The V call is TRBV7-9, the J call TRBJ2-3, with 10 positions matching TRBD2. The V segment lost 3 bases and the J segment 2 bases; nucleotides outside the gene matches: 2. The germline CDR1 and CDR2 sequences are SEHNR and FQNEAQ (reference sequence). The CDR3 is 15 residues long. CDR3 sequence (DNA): TGTGCCAGCAGCTTCCTAGCGGGGGACACAGATACGCAGTATTTT. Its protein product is CASSFLAGDTDTQYF.

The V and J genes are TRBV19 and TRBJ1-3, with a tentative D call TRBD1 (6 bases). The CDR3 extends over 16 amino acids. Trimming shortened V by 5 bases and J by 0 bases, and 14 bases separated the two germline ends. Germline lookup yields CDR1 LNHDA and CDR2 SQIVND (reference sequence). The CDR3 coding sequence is TGTGCCAGTAGTTCGAACACAGGGTTCTCTGGAAACACCATATATTTT. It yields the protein CASSSNTGFSGNTIYF.

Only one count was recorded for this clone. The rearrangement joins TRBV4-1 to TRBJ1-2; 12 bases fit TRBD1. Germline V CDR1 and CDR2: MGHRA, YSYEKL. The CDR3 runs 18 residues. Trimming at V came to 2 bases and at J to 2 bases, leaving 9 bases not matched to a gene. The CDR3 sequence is CASSQPGQGARLNYGYTF. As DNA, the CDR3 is TGCGCCAGCAGCCAACCGGGACAGGGGGCTCGGTTGAACTATGGCTACACCTTC.

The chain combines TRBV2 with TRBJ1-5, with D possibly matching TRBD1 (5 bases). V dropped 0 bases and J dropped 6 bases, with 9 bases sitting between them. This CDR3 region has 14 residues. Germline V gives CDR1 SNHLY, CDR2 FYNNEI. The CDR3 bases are TGTGCCAGCAGTGAAGCCCAGGGTGTTCAGCCCCAGCATTTT. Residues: CASSEAQGVQPQHF.

As DNA, the CDR3 is TGCGCCAGCAGGCAACTAGCGGGGGGATACGAGCAGTACTTC. Residues: CASRQLAGGYEQYF. The V and J genes are TRBV5-1 and TRBJ2-7; TRBD2 aligns across 12 bases. The CDR3 is 14 residues long. Germline V gene lookup returns CDR1 SGHRS and CDR2 YFSETQ. The V gene end was trimmed by 5 bases and the J gene end by 4 bases; junction bases not matched to a gene: 4.

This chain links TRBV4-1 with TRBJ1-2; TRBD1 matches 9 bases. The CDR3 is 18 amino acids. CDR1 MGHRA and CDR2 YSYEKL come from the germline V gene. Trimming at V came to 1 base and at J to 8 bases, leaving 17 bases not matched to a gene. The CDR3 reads CASSQATTNRGPLGGYTF. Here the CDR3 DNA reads TGCGCCAGCAGCCAAGCTACGACAAACAGGGGGCCGCTGGGGGGCTACACCTTC.

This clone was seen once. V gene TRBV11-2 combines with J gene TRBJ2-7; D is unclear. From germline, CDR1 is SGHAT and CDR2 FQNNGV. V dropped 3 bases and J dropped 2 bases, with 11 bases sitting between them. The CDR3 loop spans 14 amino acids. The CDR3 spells CASSFSPDTYEQYF. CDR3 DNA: TGTGCCAGCAGCTTCTCCCCAGATACCTACGAGCAGTACTTC. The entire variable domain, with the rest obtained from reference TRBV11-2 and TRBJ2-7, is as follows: EAGVAQSPRYKIIEKRQSVAFWCNPISGHATLYWYQQILGQGPKLLIQFQNNGVVDDSQLPKDRFSAERLKGVDSTLKIQPAKLEDSAVYLCASSFSPDTYEQYFGPGTRLTVT.

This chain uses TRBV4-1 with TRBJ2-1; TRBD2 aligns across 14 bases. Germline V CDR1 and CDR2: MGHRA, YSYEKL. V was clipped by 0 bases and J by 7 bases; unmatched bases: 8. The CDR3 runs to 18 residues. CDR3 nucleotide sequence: TGCGCCAGCAGCCAAGATTCCCGACTAGCGGGGGGGCCGAATGAGCAGTTCTTC. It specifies CASSQDSRLAGGPNEQFF.

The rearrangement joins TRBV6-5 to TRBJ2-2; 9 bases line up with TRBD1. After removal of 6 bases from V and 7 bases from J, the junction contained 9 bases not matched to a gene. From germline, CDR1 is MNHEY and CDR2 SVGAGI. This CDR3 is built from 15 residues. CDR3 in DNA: TGTGCCAGCAGGCCGGGACAGGGTATGATCGGGGAGCTGTTTTTT. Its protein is CASRPGQGMIGELFF.

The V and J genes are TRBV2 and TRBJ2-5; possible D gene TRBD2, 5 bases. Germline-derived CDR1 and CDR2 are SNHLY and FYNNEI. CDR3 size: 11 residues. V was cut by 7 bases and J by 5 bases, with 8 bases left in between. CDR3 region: CASKREETQYF. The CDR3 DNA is TGTGCCAGCAAAAGGGAGGAGACCCAGTACTTC.

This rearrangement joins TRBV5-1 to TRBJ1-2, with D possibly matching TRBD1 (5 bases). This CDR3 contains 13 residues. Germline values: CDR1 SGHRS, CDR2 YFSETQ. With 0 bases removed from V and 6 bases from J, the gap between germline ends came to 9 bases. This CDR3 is CASSLVGVDGYTF. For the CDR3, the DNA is TGCGCCAGCAGCTTGGTAGGGGTCGATGGCTACACCTTC.

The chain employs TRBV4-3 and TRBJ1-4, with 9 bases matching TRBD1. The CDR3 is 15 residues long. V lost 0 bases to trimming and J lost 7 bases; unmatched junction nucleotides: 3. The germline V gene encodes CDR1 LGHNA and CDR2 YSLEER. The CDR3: CASSQDGTGREKLFF. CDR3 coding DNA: TGCGCCAGCAGCCAAGATGGGACAGGGCGTGAAAAACTGTTTTTT.

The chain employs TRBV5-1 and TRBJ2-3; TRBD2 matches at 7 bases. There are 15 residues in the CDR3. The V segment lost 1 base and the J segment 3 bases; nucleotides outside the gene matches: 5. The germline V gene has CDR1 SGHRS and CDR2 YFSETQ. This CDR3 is CASSLTQGGTDTQYF. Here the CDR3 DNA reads TGCGCCAGCAGCTTGACCCAGGGAGGGACAGATACGCAGTATTTT.

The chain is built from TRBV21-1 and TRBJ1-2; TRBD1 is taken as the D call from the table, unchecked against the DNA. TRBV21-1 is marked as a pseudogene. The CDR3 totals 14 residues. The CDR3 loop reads CASSKLGQDPGNTF. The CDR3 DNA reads TGTGCCAGCAGCAAACTGGGACAGGACCCGGGGAACACCTTC.

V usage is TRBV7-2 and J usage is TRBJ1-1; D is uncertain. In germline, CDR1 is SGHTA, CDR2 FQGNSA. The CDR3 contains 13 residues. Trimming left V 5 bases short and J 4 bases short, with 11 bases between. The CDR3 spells CASSDGSITEAFF. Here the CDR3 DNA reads TGTGCCAGCAGCGATGGCAGTATCACTGAAGCTTTCTTT. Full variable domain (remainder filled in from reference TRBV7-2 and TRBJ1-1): GAGVSQSPSNKVTEKGKDVELRCDPISGHTALYWYRQSLGQGLEFLIYFQGNSAPDKSGLPSDRFSAERTGGSVSTLTIQRTQQEDSAVYLCASSDGSITEAFFGQGTRLTVV.

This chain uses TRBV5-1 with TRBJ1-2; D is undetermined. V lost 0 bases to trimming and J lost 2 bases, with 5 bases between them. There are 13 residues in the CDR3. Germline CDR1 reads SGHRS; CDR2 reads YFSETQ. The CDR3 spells CASSLDNNYGYTF. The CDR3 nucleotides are TGCGCCAGCAGCTTGGACAACAACTATGGCTACACCTTC.

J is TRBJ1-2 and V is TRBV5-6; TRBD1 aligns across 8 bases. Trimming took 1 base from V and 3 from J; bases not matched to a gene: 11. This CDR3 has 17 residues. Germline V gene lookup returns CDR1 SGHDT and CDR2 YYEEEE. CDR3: CASSLRAGGTVDYGYTF. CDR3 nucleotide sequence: TGTGCCAGCAGCTTGCGGGCAGGGGGCACGGTAGACTATGGCTACACCTTC. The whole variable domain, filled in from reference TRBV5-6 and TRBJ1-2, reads DAGVTQSPTHLIKTRGQQVTLRCSPKSGHDTVSWYQQALGQGPQFIFQYYEEEERQRGNFPDRFSGHQFPNYSSELNVNALLLGDSALYLCASSLRAGGTVDYGYTFGSGTRLTVV.

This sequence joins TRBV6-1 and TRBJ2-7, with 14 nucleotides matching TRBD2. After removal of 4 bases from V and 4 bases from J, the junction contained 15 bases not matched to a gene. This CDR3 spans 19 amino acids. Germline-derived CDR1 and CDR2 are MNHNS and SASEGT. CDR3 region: CASSVAGTSGGRVVYEQYF. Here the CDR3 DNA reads TGTGCCAGCAGTGTGGCCGGGACTAGCGGGGGAAGGGTGGTTTACGAGCAGTACTTC.